The 22 T cell receptor beta chains presented below share a single source sample, sequenced in a study of chemoradiotherapy in HPV16-positive cancers. Assay used: immunoSEQ multiplex PCR; TCRdb lists only in-frame clones, some missing. The table includes tens of thousands of clones, about 90% detected once. Sequences were derived from blood, sampled from a patient who underwent chemoradiotherapy. The receptor source for this set is a human donor with HPV-associated anogenital cancer.

The J gene is TRBJ1-3, the V gene TRBV10-3, with D tentatively TRBD1 (6 bases). The CDR3 is 15 residues long. Germline values: CDR1 ENHRY, CDR2 SYGVKD. Trimming stripped 4 bases from V and 0 bases from J, with 10 bases between. The CDR3 reads CAISVGQHSGNTIYF. The CDR3, as DNA: TGTGCCATCAGTGTAGGACAGCACTCTGGAAACACCATATATTTT.

The chain carries TRBV29-1 and TRBJ2-5; D is unresolved. V was pared by 5 bases and J by 0 bases, with 7 bases between. The CDR3 totals 12 residues. The V gene's germline CDR1 is SQVTM and CDR2 ANQGSEA. The CDR3 coding sequence is TGCAGCGTTCTACCGGACCAAGAGACCCAGTACTTC. Protein sequence: CSVLPDQETQYF.

The rearrangement links TRBV14 to TRBJ2-7; TRBD2 is a possible D gene (6 bases). V shed 2 bases and J shed 3 bases, with 11 bases lying between them. The CDR3 loop spans 14 amino acids. The germline V gene has CDR1 SGHDN and CDR2 FVKESK. CDR3 amino acids: CASSQTGTFYEQYF. In DNA, the CDR3 is TGTGCCAGCAGCCAAACCGGGACTTTCTACGAGCAGTACTTC.

The chain recombines TRBV18 with TRBJ2-1, with D hard to call. The CDR3 has 17 amino acids. Trimming left V 3 bases short and J 0 bases short, with 15 bases between. Germline V lookup: CDR1 KGHSH, CDR2 LQKENI. The CDR3 reads CASSPATGTYSYNEQFF. The CDR3 bases are TGTGCCAGCTCACCGGCTACTGGTACGTACTCCTACAATGAGCAGTTCTTC.

The V call is TRBV18, the J call TRBJ2-3; D unresolved. Trimming pared 0 bases from V and 0 bases from J, leaving 1 base between. Germline CDR1 is KGHSH and CDR2 is LQKENI. The CDR3 totals 13 residues. The CDR3, as DNA: TGTGCCAGCTCACCACCAAGCACAGATACGCAGTATTTT. Translation: CASSPPSTDTQYF.

V usage is TRBV6-1 and J usage is TRBJ2-7; a possible D gene is TRBD1 (6 bases). V lost 6 bases to trimming and J lost 3 bases, with 9 bases between them. CDR3 length equals 12 residues. Germline CDR1 reads MNHNS; CDR2 reads SASEGT. This chain's CDR3 is CASSGQLYEQYF. The CDR3 DNA reads as TGTGCCAGCAGCGGACAGCTCTACGAGCAGTACTTC.

The chain is built from TRBV11-2 and TRBJ2-7; unclear D gene. The CDR3 covers 13 residues. Germline values: CDR1 SGHAT, CDR2 FQNNGV. Trimming left V 4 bases short and J 2 bases short, with 9 bases between. CDR3 residues: CASSSRSTYEQYF. In DNA, the CDR3 is TGTGCCAGCAGCTCGCGTTCGACCTACGAGCAGTACTTC.

This clone was found a few times. This sequence joins TRBV5-1 and TRBJ2-7; D unresolved. V gave up 0 bases and J gave up 5 bases, with 6 bases separating them. This CDR3 has 12 amino acids. The germline gives CDR1 SGHRS, CDR2 YFSETQ. CDR3 residues: CASSLEGDEQYF. The CDR3 DNA follows: TGCGCCAGCAGCTTGGAGGGCGACGAGCAGTACTTC.

This clone appeared once. J is TRBJ1-5 and V is TRBV19; tentative D call: TRBD1 (6 bases). The germline CDR1 and CDR2 sequences are LNHDA and SQIVND (reference sequence). The CDR3 extends over 16 amino acids. The germline V and J ends were trimmed by 8 bases and 4 bases, with 21 bases remaining between them. CDR3 in DNA: TGTGCCAGTGGGGGGTTGGAGGGGGAACGAAATCAGCCCCAGCATTTT. Translated: CASGGLEGERNQPQHF. The full variable domain, completed using reference TRBV19 and TRBJ1-5, is DGGITQSPKYLFRKEGQNVTLSCEQNLNHDAMYWYRQDPGQGLRLIYYSQIVNDFQKGDIAEGYSVSREKKESFPLTVTSAQKNPTAFYLCASGGLEGERNQPQHFGDGTRLSIL.

The chain recombines TRBV27 with TRBJ1-5, with 7 positions matching TRBD1. Germline assignment: CDR1 MNHEY and CDR2 SMNVEV (reference sequence). CDR3 length: 13 residues. The junction had 3 bases not matched to a gene; V was cut back by 8 bases and J by 2 bases. The CDR3, as DNA: TGTGCCAGCCGGACAGGCGGCAATCAGCCCCAGCATTTT. This encodes CASRTGGNQPQHF.

J is TRBJ2-2 and V is TRBV10-3, with TRBD2 as a possible D gene (6 bases). V was cut by 0 bases and J by 4 bases, with 9 bases left in between. CDR1 is ENHRY and CDR2 is SYGVKD in the germline V gene. CDR3 size: 15 residues. CDR3 in DNA: TGTGCCATCAGTGAGTCCGCGGGGACCACCGGGGAGCTGTTTTTT. It translates to CAISESAGTTGELFF.

This sequence joins TRBV18 and TRBJ1-1, with D possibly matching TRBD1 (5 bases). The CDR3 extends over 15 amino acids. Germline V gene sequence: CDR1 KGHSH, CDR2 LQKENI. V was trimmed by 2 bases and J by 4 bases, leaving 14 bases between them. CDR3 nucleotide sequence: TGTGCCAGCTCACCAATAGGGGCGGATGGCACTGAAGCTTTCTTT. Encoded protein: CASSPIGADGTEAFF.

The gene calls are TRBV5-6 and TRBJ2-2, with 8 bases aligning to TRBD2. Trimming cost V 2 bases and J 6 bases; bases outside gene matches: 6. The CDR3 sequence is 15 residues long. Looked up from germline, CDR1 is SGHDT and CDR2 is YYEEEE. The chain's CDR3 is CASSFRGGGPGELFF. Here the CDR3 DNA reads TGTGCCAGCAGCTTTAGGGGCGGGGGGCCCGGGGAGCTGTTTTTT.

The V gene is TRBV5-1, the J gene TRBJ2-2, with D possibly matching TRBD1 (6 bases). This CDR3 comprises 15 residues. Per germline, CDR1 SGHRS and CDR2 YFSETQ. V lost 0 bases to trimming and J lost 7 bases, with 13 bases between them. In DNA form, the CDR3 reads TGCGCCAGCAGCTTGGAGTCAGGGGTCCGCGGGGAGCTGTTTTTT. It is translated as CASSLESGVRGELFF.

This clone was recorded once. The gene calls are TRBV5-4 and TRBJ2-5, with D perhaps TRBD1 (6 bases). The CDR3 covers 13 residues. The V gene's germline CDR1 is SGHNT and CDR2 YYREEE (reference sequence). V was pared by 5 bases and J by 2 bases, with 10 bases between. The CDR3 loop reads CASRAGQQETQYF. The DNA of the CDR3 is TGTGCCAGCAGGGCTGGACAGCAAGAGACCCAGTACTTC.

This clone was counted once. The chain carries TRBV5-5 and TRBJ1-2; weak D call: TRBD1 (5 bases). This CDR3 is 13 amino acids long. The V gene lost 2 bases and the J gene lost 5 bases, with 10 bases spanning the gap. Germline V gives CDR1 SGHKS, CDR2 YYEKEE (reference sequence). The CDR3 loop reads CASSLWGEYGYTF. CDR3 in DNA: TGTGCCAGCAGCTTATGGGGGGAATATGGCTACACCTTC.

This chain uses TRBV7-2 with TRBJ2-5; D is uncertain. The CDR3 sequence is 14 residues long. With 1 base removed from V and 5 bases from J, the gap between germline ends came to 11 bases. The germline V gene has CDR1 SGHTA and CDR2 FQGNSA. The CDR3 DNA follows: TGTGCCAGCAGCTTAGGTCGAGGATTGGAGACCCAGTACTTC. Translating gives CASSLGRGLETQYF.

This clone was counted only a few times. The V call is TRBV11-2, the J call TRBJ1-4, with D possibly matching TRBD1 (6 bases). The CDR3 extends over 13 amino acids. With 5 bases removed from V and 3 bases from J, the gap between germline ends came to 7 bases. The germline V gene has CDR1 SGHAT and CDR2 FQNNGV. The CDR3 region has the DNA TGTGCCAGCAGCGGGGGGCCTAATGAAAAACTGTTTTTT. Encoded protein: CASSGGPNEKLFF.

This clone was recorded a few times. The V and J genes are TRBV2 and TRBJ2-7; unclear D gene. This CDR3 is 14 amino acids long. The germline V and J ends were trimmed by 6 bases and 3 bases, with 15 bases remaining between them. The germline gives CDR1 SNHLY, CDR2 FYNNEI. CDR3 sequence (DNA): TGTGCCAGCAGGAACTTTATGGGGTTCTACGAGCAGTACTTC. It translates to CASRNFMGFYEQYF. The whole variable domain, remainder taken from reference TRBV2 and TRBJ2-7, is EPEVTQTPSHQVTQMGQEVILRCVPISNHLYFYWYRQILGQKVEFLVSFYNNEISEKSEIFDDQFSVERPDGSNFTLKIRSTKLEDSAMYFCASRNFMGFYEQYFGPGTRLTVT.

This chain uses TRBV9 with TRBJ2-7, with 8 bases identical to TRBD1. V lost 3 bases, J lost 5 bases, and 7 bases stayed unmatched. CDR3 size: 14 residues. Germline V gene sequence: CDR1 SGDLS, CDR2 YYNGEE. The CDR3 DNA sequence: TGTGCCAGCAGCGGACAGGGGACGAGCGACGAGCAGTACTTC. Protein: CASSGQGTSDEQYF. Looking up the rest from reference TRBV9 and TRBJ2-7 gives the full variable domain: DSGVTQTPKHLITATGQRVTLRCSPRSGDLSVYWYQQSLDQGLQFLIQYYNGEERAKGNILERFSAQQFPDLHSELNLSSLELGDSALYFCASSGQGTSDEQYFGPGTRLTVT.

The chain has TRBV11-3 and TRBJ2-1; the match to TRBD2 covers 12 bases. This CDR3 is built from 19 residues. The germline V gene encodes CDR1 SGHNT and CDR2 YENEEA. Trimming took 4 bases from V and 0 from J; bases not matched to a gene: 10. Here the CDR3 reads CASSSPDRTSGVSYNEQFF. The CDR3 DNA sequence: TGTGCCAGCAGCTCTCCAGATCGGACTAGCGGGGTCTCCTACAATGAGCAGTTCTTC.

The rearrangement joins TRBV4-2 to TRBJ2-5; 7 bases agree with TRBD2. V trimming: 0 bases; J trimming: 4 bases; junction bases outside the gene matches: 14. Germline loops: CDR1 LGHNA, CDR2 YNFKEQ. There are 18 residues in the CDR3. For the CDR3, the DNA is TGTGCCAGCAGCCAAGAGTCTAGCGGTCCGGGGCGTGGAGAGACCCAGTACTTC. Its translation: CASSQESSGPGRGETQYF.